The entry below gives a single TCR beta chain sequence along with its context. In patients chosen for sequencing, flow cytometry had shown CD8+CD57+ cell expansion. The patients, all of them, had severe acquired aplastic anemia. V was shortened by 1 base and J by 10 bases, with 8 bases between the two germline ends. This CDR3 is 13 amino acids long. Germline CDR1 reads SGHTA; CDR2 reads FQGNSA. Genomic DNA provided the template from which TCR beta VDJ and CDR3 profiles were obtained. TCRdb analysed the reads with MiXCR anew, one entry per CDR3 protein. In the table there are 160,000 or so distinct CDR3 sequences, roughly 50% of which are singletons. This entry belongs to a study of CD8+CD57+ T cells in acquired aplastic anemia. On the study more broadly: Sorted CD4+ and CD8+ cells gave a mean 3.2 ug DNA, range roughly 0.18 to 30 ug.

This receptor was taken from a human donor with aplastic anemia. Sequencing was carried out using sorted CD4+, CD8+, or CD8+CD57+ T cells (not recorded which) from PBMCs. This rearrangement joins TRBV7-2 to TRBJ1-6, with D uncertain. Here the CDR3 reads CASSLGFRSPLHF. Written as DNA, the CDR3 is TGTGCCAGCAGCTTAGGGTTTAGATCACCCCTCCACTTT.